The T cell receptor (beta chain) described here comes from a study of blood T cell repertoires in COVID-19. Study details: COVID-19 samples from acute and convalescent phases originated in the United States, Italy and Spain.

The assay was immunoSEQ multiplex PCR, and TCRdb's table has in-frame clones only and misses some. This table holds 95,000 to 150,000 clones, 75% to 90% found once. V was clipped by 5 bases and J by 6 bases; unmatched bases: 10. Germline CDR1 reads LGHDT; CDR2 reads YNNKEL (reference sequence). CDR3 size: 17 residues. The source is a man aged 35-49 years with acute or convalescent COVID-19. This chain uses TRBV3-1 (or the pseudogene TRBV3-2) with TRBJ2-2; 12 bases match TRBD1. Sequencing used peripheral blood. CDR3 amino acids: CASSEIRGQGAPGELFF. The DNA of the CDR3 is TGTGCCAGCAGCGAGATCAGGGGACAGGGGGCTCCCGGGGAGCTGTTTTTT.